Below, 27 T cell receptor beta chains from the same sample are listed, as sequenced in a study of spatial heterogeneity in lung cancer. Sample time point: sample taken at primary tumor resection. TCRdb re-derived calls from the 5' RACE reads in MiXCR, one entry per CDR3 protein. This sample has 9,500 to 12,000 distinct CDR3 sequences; under 6.5% occur once, and the top ten carry approximately 30%. The sequences come from PBMCs, collected at surgery. The source of these receptors is a male donor with early-stage non-small cell lung cancer.

Many counts were recorded for this clonotype. This chain connects TRBV5-5 to TRBJ2-5; 9 positions match TRBD1. J was trimmed by 4 bases and V by 6 bases; bases with no gene match: 13. This CDR3 is built from 16 residues. Per germline, CDR1 SGHKS and CDR2 YYEKEE (reference sequence). This CDR3 is CASIVVGQGVGETQYF. CDR3 nucleotide sequence: TGTGCCAGCATCGTGGTGGGACAGGGCGTTGGAGAGACCCAGTACTTC.

In this sample, this clonotype turned up many times. The gene calls are TRBV6-5 and TRBJ2-1; D is possibly TRBD2 (6 bases). Germline CDR1 and CDR2: MNHEY and SVGAGI. Trimming took off 3 bases at V and 3 bases at J, with 12 bases between the two ends. The CDR3 covers 15 residues. The DNA for the CDR3 is TGTGCCAGCAGTTATAGCGGACCTGTCTACAATGAGCAGTTCTTC. Protein sequence: CASSYSGPVYNEQFF.

This clonotype was detected ten times or more. V is TRBV20-1 and J is TRBJ2-3; D might be TRBD1 or TRBD2, each matching 5 bases. V lost 8 bases and J lost 4, with 22 bases in between. The CDR3 has 15 amino acids. The germline CDR1 and CDR2 sequences are DFQATT and SNEGSKA (reference sequence). The CDR3, as DNA: TGCAGTCCATATATTCCGGGGCAGGGCTCAGATACGCAGTATTTT. This translates into CSPYIPGQGSDTQYF.

This clonotype has just a few counts. V gene TRBV4-1 combines with J gene TRBJ2-1; the match to TRBD2 covers 13 bases. This CDR3 comprises 17 residues. Looked up from germline, CDR1 is MGHRA and CDR2 is YSYEKL. The trim removed 0 bases at V and 4 bases at J, leaving 3 bases unmatched. CDR3 amino acids: CASSQETSGGRYNEQFF. As DNA, the CDR3 is TGCGCCAGCAGCCAAGAGACTAGCGGGGGGCGTTACAATGAGCAGTTCTTC.

This clonotype has only a few counts. The rearrangement links TRBV25-1 to TRBJ2-3, with 10 bases fitting TRBD2. V trimming: 1 base; J trimming: 4 bases; junction bases outside the gene matches: 2. Germline values: CDR1 MGHDK, CDR2 SYGVNS. The CDR3 is made up of 15 amino acids. The CDR3 sequence: CASSESLAGADTQYF. Here the CDR3 DNA reads TGTGCCAGCAGTGAATCGCTAGCGGGGGCAGATACGCAGTATTTT.

This clonotype is categorized as medium-sized. The chain has TRBV28 and TRBJ2-2; TRBD1 matches 9 bases. The ends lost 5 bases at V and 3 bases at J; junction bases unmatched: 10. CDR1 and CDR2 (germline): MDHEN, SYDVKM. The CDR3 spans 17 residues. CDR3 nucleotides: TGTGCCAGCAGTGCCATCCCCGGGACAGGGTACACCGGGGAGCTGTTTTTT. Its translation: CASSAIPGTGYTGELFF.

This clonotype has a count of ten or more. J is TRBJ2-7 and V is TRBV11-1; tentatively, D is TRBD2 (6 bases). V shed 10 bases and J shed 3 bases, with 10 bases lying between them. This CDR3 is built from 11 residues. Germline assignment: CDR1 SGHAT and CDR2 FQDESV (reference sequence). The CDR3 protein is CATSEGYEQYF. For the CDR3, the DNA is TGTGCCACTTCGGAGGGCTACGAGCAGTACTTC.

In its sample, this clonotype was seen many times. V and J are TRBV24-1 and TRBJ1-2; 10 bases align to TRBD1. CDR3 length: 18 amino acids. The V segment lost 5 bases and the J segment 0 bases; nucleotides outside the gene matches: 11. In germline, CDR1 is KGHDR, CDR2 SFDVKD. The CDR3, as DNA: TGTGCCACCAGTGGGGGACAGGGGCCTATCTCGTCTAACTATGGCTACACCTTC. This sequence encodes CATSGGQGPISSNYGYTF.

This chain links TRBV6-2 or TRBV6-3 with TRBJ1-1, with D uncertain. The CDR3 has 14 residues. The germline V and J ends were trimmed by 2 bases and 6 bases, with 13 bases remaining between them. CDR1 and CDR2 (germline): MNHEY, SVGEGT. The DNA for the CDR3 is TGTGCCAGCAGTTACCCCAGGATGGACCCTGAAGCTTTCTTT. Translating gives CASSYPRMDPEAFF.

A note on this clonotype: It may be a read error: a sequence one base away is much more abundant. DNA for the CDR3: TGCAGCGGACAGGGGGTCAAAAACATTCAGTACTTC. The encoded protein is CSGQGVKNIQYF. The chain uses TRBV29-1 and TRBJ2-4; 9 bases are shared with TRBD1. This CDR3 has 12 amino acids. Trimming cost V 7 bases and J 3 bases; bases outside gene matches: 1. From germline, CDR1 is SQVTM and CDR2 ANQGSEA.

This clonotype was detected a few times. The chain employs TRBV6-2 or TRBV6-3 and TRBJ1-3; D gene ambiguous. CDR3 length: 15 residues. V was trimmed by 5 bases and J by 2 bases, leaving 13 bases between them. The germline CDR1 and CDR2 sequences are MNHEY and SVGEGT. Written as DNA, the CDR3 is TGTGCCAGCAGTAGGATCTGGACCGCTGGAAACACCATATATTTT. It codes for CASSRIWTAGNTIYF.

The CDR3 bases are TGTGCCAGCAGCGAAGACAGGGGGAGTGAAAAACTGTTTTTT. It yields the protein CASSEDRGSEKLFF. The gene calls are TRBV7-2 and TRBJ1-4, with 9 bases identical to TRBD1. V lost 5 bases and J lost 7; bases outside the gene matches: 5. The CDR3 is 14 amino acids. Germline V CDR1 and CDR2: SGHTA, FQGNSA.

This clonotype was counted many times. This rearrangement joins TRBV5-1 to TRBJ2-7; 11 bases are shared with TRBD2. The CDR3 runs 16 residues. The V gene end was trimmed by 4 bases and the J gene end by 6 bases; junction bases not matched to a gene: 12. Germline values: CDR1 SGHRS, CDR2 YFSETQ. CDR3: CASSPPGSGGAAEQYF. CDR3 bases: TGCGCCAGCAGCCCCCCGGGTAGCGGGGGGGCCGCCGAGCAGTACTTC. The full variable domain, in which reference TRBV5-1 and TRBJ2-7 provide the parts outside the CDR3, is KAGVTQTPRYLIKTRGQQVTLSCSPISGHRSVSWYQQTPGQGLQFLFEYFSETQRNKGNFPGRFSGRQFSNSRSEMNVSTLELGDSALYLCASSPPGSGGAAEQYFGPGTRLTVT.

This clonotype appeared many times. The chain links TRBV29-1 to TRBJ1-2, with TRBD1 matching 9 bases. The CDR3 totals 13 residues. Germline V gene lookup returns CDR1 SQVTM and CDR2 ANQGSEA. J gave up 3 bases and V 7 bases, and 6 bases lay outside the gene matches. Here the CDR3 DNA reads TGCAGCGCTACGGACAGGGGTGACTATGGCTACACCTTC. It yields the protein CSATDRGDYGYTF.

This clonotype was found many times. The chain uses TRBV7-4 and TRBJ1-1; D call uncertain. V dropped 3 bases and J dropped 9 bases, with 8 bases sitting between them. The V gene's germline CDR1 is SGHVT and CDR2 SQSDAQ. This CDR3 spans 11 amino acids. CDR3 protein: CASSLGTKAFF. DNA for the CDR3: TGTGCCAGCAGCTTGGGAACCAAAGCTTTCTTT. Together with reference TRBV7-4 and TRBJ1-1, the CDR3 gives the full variable domain: GAGVSQSPRYKVAKRGRDVALRCDSISGHVTLYWYRQTLGQGSEVLTYSQSDAQRDKSGRPSGRFSAERPERSVSTLKIQRTEQGDSAVYLCASSLGTKAFFGQGTRLTVV.

This clonotype appeared many times. The chain recombines TRBV2 with TRBJ2-3, with 7 bases that match TRBD1. The CDR3 is 14 residues long. Germline V gene lookup returns CDR1 SNHLY and CDR2 FYNNEI. The J segment lost 5 bases and the V segment lost 6 bases, leaving 8 bases of the junction unmatched. This CDR3 is CASSADRAGDTQYF. In nucleotides, the CDR3 is TGTGCCAGCAGCGCCGACAGGGCGGGAGATACGCAGTATTTT. Full variable domain (remainder filled in from reference TRBV2 and TRBJ2-3): EPEVTQTPSHQVTQMGQEVILRCVPISNHLYFYWYRQILGQKVEFLVSFYNNEISEKSEIFDDQFSVERPDGSNFTLKIRSTKLEDSAMYFCASSADRAGDTQYFGPGTRLTVL.

This clonotype was seen repeatedly, ten times or more. The V call is TRBV10-3, the J call TRBJ2-3; weak D call: TRBD1 (6 bases). The CDR3 runs to 13 residues. Germline V gene sequence: CDR1 ENHRY, CDR2 SYGVKD. Deletions cut 7 bases from V and 0 bases from J, with 8 bases between. The CDR3: CAIKGGSTDTQYF. The CDR3 region has the DNA TGTGCCATCAAAGGGGGAAGCACAGATACGCAGTATTTT.

By its share, this clonotype is large (0.1 to 1%). The V call is TRBV3-1, the J call TRBJ2-7, with 9 bases identical to TRBD2. Germline-derived CDR1 and CDR2 are LGHDT and YNNKEL (reference sequence). Trimming took 4 bases from V and 0 from J; bases not matched to a gene: 1. The CDR3 sequence is 14 residues long. The CDR3 region has the DNA TGTGCCAGCAGCCGGACTAGCGCCTCCTACGAGCAGTACTTC. This codes for CASSRTSASYEQYF.

The chain uses TRBV12-3 or TRBV12-4 and TRBJ2-7, with unresolved D. There are 14 residues in the CDR3. V was shortened by 3 bases and J by 1 base, with 10 bases between the two germline ends. The CDR3 loop is CASSLRLGSYEQYF. The CDR3 DNA reads TGTGCCAGCAGTTTGAGGCTGGGGTCCTACGAGCAGTACTTC.

This clonotype has a count of ten or more. The V call is TRBV20-1, the J call TRBJ2-4; 7 nucleotides line up with TRBD2. The CDR3 totals 14 residues. Germline CDR1 is DFQATT and CDR2 is SNEGSKA (reference sequence). J lost 0 bases, V lost 4 bases, and 3 bases had no gene match. The CDR3 region is CSATSGLAKNIQYF. CDR3 nucleotides: TGCAGTGCTACTAGCGGTCTAGCCAAAAACATTCAGTACTTC.

The gene calls are TRBV20-1 and TRBJ2-1, with 8 nucleotides matching TRBD2. The CDR3 totals 17 residues. Germline-derived CDR1 and CDR2 are DFQATT and SNEGSKA (reference sequence). After removal of 5 bases from V and 0 bases from J, the junction contained 12 bases not matched to a gene. As DNA, the CDR3 is TGCAGTGCTCCCACCCCGGGACTAGGAAGCTCCTACAATGAGCAGTTCTTC. It encodes CSAPTPGLGSSYNEQFF.

This clonotype was detected a few times. This sequence may be a read error, since a much larger clone differs from it by one base. The rearrangement joins TRBV5-6 to TRBJ1-6; 8 bases match TRBD1. The CDR3 loop spans 13 amino acids. Germline CDR1 reads SGHDT; CDR2 reads YYEEEE. CDR3: CAGSEDRGPPLHF. CDR3 DNA: TGTGCCGGCAGCGAAGACAGGGGTCCACCCCTCCACTTT.

By share of the sample, this clonotype is medium-sized. The chain combines TRBV4-1 with TRBJ2-1, with TRBD2 identical over 12 bases. The CDR3 runs to 17 residues. V shed 1 base and J 4 bases; nucleotides not matched to a gene: 5. Germline CDR1 and CDR2: MGHRA and YSYEKL. The CDR3 region is CASSQVGTSGRYNEQFF. The CDR3 DNA reads as TGCGCCAGCAGCCAAGTTGGCACTAGCGGGAGGTACAATGAGCAGTTCTTC.

The sample holds a few counts of this clonotype. The chain joins TRBV27 to TRBJ2-7; TRBD2 agrees at 12 bases. The CDR3 is 15 amino acids. After removal of 6 bases from V and 0 bases from J, the junction contained 3 bases not matched to a gene. Germline V CDR1 and CDR2: MNHEY, SMNVEV (reference sequence). For the CDR3, the DNA is TGTGCCAGCAGCAGACTAGCGGGAGACTCCTACGAGCAGTACTTC. This codes for CASSRLAGDSYEQYF.

The sample holds a few counts of this clonotype. This chain connects TRBV10-2 to TRBJ2-7, with D hard to call. In germline, CDR1 is WSHSY, CDR2 SAAADI. The CDR3 loop spans 12 amino acids. V lost 2 bases to trimming and J lost 4 bases, with 6 bases between them. This CDR3 is CASSETEYEQYF. In nucleotides, the CDR3 is TGCGCCAGCAGTGAGACTGAATACGAGCAGTACTTC.

This clonotype is medium-sized (0.01 to 0.1%). The CDR3 nucleotides are TGTGCCAGCAGCCCCCCGGGACAGGGGTCCACCGGGGAGCTGTTTTTT. Translating gives CASSPPGQGSTGELFF. The chain carries TRBV5-4 and TRBJ2-2; the match to TRBD1 covers 10 bases. Germline loops: CDR1 SGHNT, CDR2 YYREEE (reference sequence). The junction had 7 bases not matched to a gene; V was cut back by 4 bases and J by 4 bases. The CDR3 runs 16 residues.

By share, this clonotype counts as medium-sized. The rearrangement links TRBV7-8 to TRBJ2-1; no reliable D call. The CDR3 length is 13 residues. Germline-derived CDR1 and CDR2 are SGHVS and FQNEAQ. V lost 6 bases and J 11 bases, leaving 17 bases between the germline ends. The CDR3 sequence is CASSTIGELKQFF. Written as DNA, the CDR3 is TGTGCCAGCAGTACTATAGGAGAACTAAAGCAGTTCTTC.